This record looks at one T cell receptor (beta chain) sequence and its context. The sample comes from a study of cytotoxic CD8 clonotypes in ibrutinib-treated CLL. CDR3 length equals 17 residues. Profiling relied on immunoSEQ multiplex PCR, and the TCRdb table lists in-frame clones only, not all of them. Here the sample spans about 120,000 clones, approximately 58% being singletons. Sequences were derived from PBMCs, sampled after 24 months of ibrutinib treatment. This sequence originates from a human donor with chronic lymphocytic leukemia. The chain combines TRBV21-1 with TRBJ2-1; TRBD2 is taken as the D call from the table, unchecked against the DNA. TRBV21-1 counts as a pseudogene. The CDR3 DNA follows: TGTGCCAGCGCTAACACCTTAGCGGGGGGTTGCTACAATGAGCAGTTCTTC. This gives the protein CASANTLAGGCYNEQFF.